These 24 T cell receptor beta chains originate from one sample sequenced in a study of cytotoxic CD8 clonotypes in ibrutinib-treated CLL. Some clones are missing from TCRdb's copy, which holds only in-frame ones; the method was immunoSEQ multiplex PCR. Of some 170,000 clones in the sample, over 75% were seen once. This specimen consisted of PBMCs, obtained at disease progression, from a patient treated with ibrutinib. The receptors originated from a human donor with chronic lymphocytic leukemia.

This clone was detected once. The rearrangement joins TRBV6-1 to TRBJ1-3; possibly TRBD1 for D (6 bases). This CDR3 has 15 residues. V was trimmed by 4 bases and J by 4 bases, leaving 14 bases between them. The germline V gene encodes CDR1 MNHNS and CDR2 SASEGT. The CDR3 here is CASSARRDIGNTIYF. CDR3 in DNA: TGTGCCAGCAGTGCTCGCCGGGACATCGGAAACACCATATATTTT.

V gene TRBV27 combines with J gene TRBJ1-1, with unresolved D. The germline V gene has CDR1 MNHEY and CDR2 SMNVEV (reference sequence). The CDR3 totals 16 residues. V lost 2 bases to trimming and J lost 3 bases, with 16 bases between them. CDR3 bases: TGTGCCAGCAGTTTACCTCCAACCGGGAGGTACACTGAAGCTTTCTTT. The encoded protein is CASSLPPTGRYTEAFF.

The chain couples TRBV19 to TRBJ2-7; the match to TRBD2 covers 10 bases. Germline V CDR1 and CDR2: LNHDA, SQIVND (reference sequence). The CDR3 runs 16 residues. Losses at the gene ends were 5 bases for V and 7 bases for J; bases not matched to a gene: 14. In nucleotides, the CDR3 is TGTGCCAGTAGTGGGTCTAGCGGGAGTCCGGGACGGGAGCAGTACTTC. Translating gives CASSGSSGSPGREQYF.

This chain joins TRBV7-2 and TRBJ1-3, with 7 bases aligning to TRBD1. This CDR3 has 16 amino acids. V gave up 4 bases and J gave up 0 bases; unmatched junction bases: 6. CDR1 SGHTA and CDR2 FQGNSA come from the germline V gene. The chain's CDR3 is CASSYKTGRSGNTIYF. DNA for the CDR3: TGTGCCAGCAGCTATAAGACAGGGCGCTCTGGAAACACCATATATTTT.

The V and J genes are TRBV29-1 and TRBJ2-6, with no clear D. The CDR3 contains 16 residues. Germline CDR1 is SQVTM and CDR2 is ANQGSEA. V lost 2 bases, J lost 0 bases, and 11 bases lay in between. The CDR3 protein is CSVEFGGFSGANVLTF. The CDR3 region has the DNA TGCAGCGTTGAATTTGGTGGGTTCTCTGGGGCCAACGTCCTGACTTTC.

The genes are TRBV29-1 and TRBJ2-1; no clear D. Germline V lookup: CDR1 SQVTM, CDR2 ANQGSEA. V dropped 6 bases and J dropped 7 bases, with 25 bases sitting between them. The CDR3 extends over 16 amino acids. CDR3 sequence reads: CSVTPYETAYNNEQFF. CDR3 DNA sequence: TGCAGCGTCACCCCGTATGAGACTGCCTACAATAATGAGCAGTTCTTC.

The chain has TRBV7-8 and TRBJ1-3; D remains ambiguous. V lost 1 base, J lost 2 bases, and 9 bases lay in between. Looked up from germline, CDR1 is SGHVS and CDR2 is FQNEAQ. CDR3 length: 15 residues. CDR3 bases: TGTGCCAGCAGCTTAGGTGGAGACGCTGGAAACACCATATATTTT. It codes for CASSLGGDAGNTIYF. The entire variable domain, with the rest obtained from reference TRBV7-8 and TRBJ1-3, is as follows: GAGVSQSPRYKVAKRGQDVALRCDPISGHVSLFWYQQALGQGPEFLTYFQNEAQLDKSGLPSDRFFAERPEGSVSTLKIQRTQQEDSAVYLCASSLGGDAGNTIYFGEGSWLTVV.

V gene TRBV21-1 combines with J gene TRBJ2-7; TRBD1, the table's D call, lacks a check against the DNA. TRBV21-1 is termed a pseudogene. The length of the CDR3 is 14 residues. The CDR3 sequence: CASSARDRSYEQYF. The DNA of the CDR3 is TGTGCCAGCAGCGCGAGGGACAGATCCTACGAGCAGTACTTC.

The V call is TRBV5-8, the J call TRBJ1-5, with 10 bases identical to TRBD1. V lost 0 bases, J lost 5 bases, and 2 bases stayed unmatched. CDR1 is SGHTS and CDR2 is YDEGEE in the germline V gene. The CDR3 has 15 amino acids. The CDR3 reads CASSLAGTGDQPQHF. CDR3 in DNA: TGTGCCAGCAGCTTGGCCGGGACAGGGGATCAGCCCCAGCATTTT.

V and J are TRBV7-2 and TRBJ2-7; no clear D gene. Germline V CDR1 and CDR2: SGHTA, FQGNSA. Between the trimmed V and J ends, which lost 1 base and 3 bases, there was a span of 10 bases. The CDR3 totals 14 residues. The CDR3 DNA reads TGTGCCAGCAGCTTAGAGTCGAGATTCTACGAGCAGTACTTC. It specifies CASSLESRFYEQYF.

The chain is built from TRBV12-5 and TRBJ2-3, with 11 nucleotides matching TRBD2. CDR1 is LGHNT, CDR2 FRNRAP, per germline. CDR3 length: 18 residues. V lost 1 base and J lost 0; bases outside the gene matches: 6. The chain's CDR3 is CASGLGSTSGTSTDTQYF. The CDR3 region has the DNA TGTGCTAGTGGTTTGGGATCGACTAGCGGGACTAGCACAGATACGCAGTATTTT. Full variable domain (remainder filled in from reference TRBV12-5 and TRBJ2-3): DARVTQTPRHKVTEMGQEVTMRCQPILGHNTVFWYRQTMMQGLELLAYFRNRAPLDDSGMPKDRFSAEMPDATLATLKIQPSEPRDSAVYFCASGLGSTSGTSTDTQYFGPGTRLTVL.

This chain uses TRBV11-1 with TRBJ1-1; the D is unclear. The germline gives CDR1 SGHAT, CDR2 FQDESV (reference sequence). The CDR3 contains 14 residues. Trimming removed 1 base from V and 2 bases from J, with 8 bases in between. The CDR3 is CASSLGVGNTEAFF. The CDR3 DNA sequence: TGTGCCAGCAGCTTAGGGGTGGGAAACACTGAAGCTTTCTTT.

This chain uses TRBV11-2 with TRBJ1-4, with D perhaps matching TRBD1 (5 bases). Germline lookup yields CDR1 SGHAT and CDR2 FQNNGV. V dropped 4 bases and J dropped 4 bases, with 16 bases sitting between them. This CDR3 comprises 16 residues. Here the CDR3 DNA reads TGTGCCAGCAGCTCGGACATAGAACTCCTTAATGAAAAACTGTTTTTT. Translation: CASSSDIELLNEKLFF.

The chain is built from TRBV19 and TRBJ2-5, with no clear D. V shed 3 bases and J shed 4 bases, with 12 bases lying between them. Per germline, CDR1 LNHDA and CDR2 SQIVND (reference sequence). The CDR3 totals 14 residues. The DNA of the CDR3 is TGTGCCAGTAGTATCAGAACAACAAGAGAGACCCAGTACTTC. As protein: CASSIRTTRETQYF. Looking up the rest from reference TRBV19 and TRBJ2-5 gives the full variable domain: DGGITQSPKYLFRKEGQNVTLSCEQNLNHDAMYWYRQDPGQGLRLIYYSQIVNDFQKGDIAEGYSVSREKKESFPLTVTSAQKNPTAFYLCASSIRTTRETQYFGPGTRLLVL.

CDR3 sequence reads: CASLRTSSFDTQYF. CDR3 bases: TGTGCCAGCCTGCGGACTAGTTCTTTCGATACGCAGTATTTT. V is TRBV6-1 and J is TRBJ2-3, with 7 bases matching TRBD2. With 8 bases clipped from V and 6 bases from J, the junction kept 11 bases outside the gene matches. Germline loops: CDR1 MNHNS, CDR2 SASEGT. CDR3 length equals 14 residues.

V gene TRBV9 combines with J gene TRBJ2-7; D may be TRBD1 or TRBD2 (5 bases each). The CDR3 is made up of 15 amino acids. The germline gives CDR1 SGDLS, CDR2 YYNGEE. V was pared by 6 bases and J by 2 bases, with 18 bases between. CDR3 DNA: TGTGCCAGCAATAAAATGGGGGATACGACCTACGAGCAGTACTTC. This translates into CASNKMGDTTYEQYF.

As DNA, the CDR3 is TGTGCCAGCAACGCCGGGTGGCCCGCGGAGCAGTTCTTC. It codes for CASNAGWPAEQFF. The chain has TRBV6-1 and TRBJ2-1; no reliable D call. The germline V and J ends were trimmed by 7 bases and 10 bases, with 17 bases remaining between them. This CDR3 has 13 residues. Germline CDR1 reads MNHNS; CDR2 reads SASEGT.

The chain combines TRBV30 with TRBJ1-4; perhaps TRBD1 as D (6 bases). V lost 5 bases and J lost 13, with 14 bases in between. The length of the CDR3 is 11 residues. Germline V CDR1 and CDR2: GTSNPN, SVGIG (reference sequence). CDR3 amino acids: CAWEVGGGLFF. The CDR3 DNA sequence: TGTGCCTGGGAGGTAGGGGGAGGACTGTTTTTT.

The chain joins TRBV6-5 to TRBJ2-1, with TRBD2 matching 7 bases. The CDR3 covers 16 residues. Germline CDR1 is MNHEY and CDR2 is SVGAGI. V lost 2 bases, J lost 2 bases, and 6 bases stayed unmatched. CDR3 sequence: CASSYPGRGAYNEQFF. Written as DNA, the CDR3 is TGTGCCAGCAGTTACCCTGGGAGGGGTGCCTACAATGAGCAGTTCTTC.

The rearrangement joins TRBV27 to TRBJ1-3, with D perhaps matching TRBD1 (5 bases). Trimming removed 0 bases from V and 3 bases from J, with 9 bases in between. The CDR3 sequence is 15 residues long. CDR1 MNHEY and CDR2 SMNVEV come from the germline V gene (reference sequence). This CDR3 is CASSLSVGLGNTIYF. The CDR3 DNA reads as TGTGCCAGCAGTTTATCTGTGGGGCTTGGAAACACCATATATTTT.

The V gene is TRBV9, the J gene TRBJ2-2; 10 bases are a match to TRBD2. J was trimmed by 1 base and V by 0 bases; bases with no gene match: 3. In germline, CDR1 is SGDLS, CDR2 YYNGEE. The CDR3 has 17 amino acids. The CDR3 here is CASSVGGLAQNTGELFF. The CDR3 DNA reads TGTGCCAGCAGCGTAGGGGGACTAGCGCAGAACACCGGGGAGCTGTTTTTT. The full variable domain, completed using reference TRBV9 and TRBJ2-2, is DSGVTQTPKHLITATGQRVTLRCSPRSGDLSVYWYQQSLDQGLQFLIQYYNGEERAKGNILERFSAQQFPDLHSELNLSSLELGDSALYFCASSVGGLAQNTGELFFGEGSRLTVL.

The chain recombines TRBV11-3 with TRBJ2-3; 7 positions agree with TRBD2. The V gene's germline CDR1 is SGHNT and CDR2 YENEEA. This CDR3 has 17 amino acids. The ends lost 1 base at V and 1 base at J; junction bases unmatched: 8. For the CDR3, the DNA is TGTGCCAGCAGCTTAGGGCCCGGGGCGGGAGGCACAGATACGCAGTATTTT. Protein: CASSLGPGAGGTDTQYF.

The rearrangement joins TRBV7-6 to TRBJ2-7; possible D gene TRBD2, 7 bases. The length of the CDR3 is 14 residues. The V and J ends lost 6 bases and 5 bases respectively, with 17 bases between them. Germline V lookup: CDR1 SGHVS, CDR2 FNYEAQ. The CDR3 region has the DNA TGTGCCAGCAGTTGGGGGCGGGAGTGGGACGAGCAGTACTTC. Protein: CASSWGREWDEQYF. Full variable domain (outside the CDR3, taken from reference TRBV7-6 and TRBJ2-7): GAGVSQSPRYKVTKRGQDVALRCDPISGHVSLYWYRQALGQGPEFLTYFNYEAQQDKSGLPNDRFSAERPEGSISTLTIQRTEQRDSAMYRCASSWGREWDEQYFGPGTRLTVT.

CDR3 region: CASSLAGSGFSSTDTQYF. In nucleotides, the CDR3 is TGTGCCAGCAGCTTGGCCGGTAGCGGTTTCTCTAGCACAGATACGCAGTATTTT. This rearrangement joins TRBV5-6 to TRBJ2-3, with D possibly TRBD2 on 6 matching bases. Per germline, CDR1 SGHDT and CDR2 YYEEEE. V lost 0 bases and J lost 0, with 17 bases in between. The CDR3 covers 18 residues.